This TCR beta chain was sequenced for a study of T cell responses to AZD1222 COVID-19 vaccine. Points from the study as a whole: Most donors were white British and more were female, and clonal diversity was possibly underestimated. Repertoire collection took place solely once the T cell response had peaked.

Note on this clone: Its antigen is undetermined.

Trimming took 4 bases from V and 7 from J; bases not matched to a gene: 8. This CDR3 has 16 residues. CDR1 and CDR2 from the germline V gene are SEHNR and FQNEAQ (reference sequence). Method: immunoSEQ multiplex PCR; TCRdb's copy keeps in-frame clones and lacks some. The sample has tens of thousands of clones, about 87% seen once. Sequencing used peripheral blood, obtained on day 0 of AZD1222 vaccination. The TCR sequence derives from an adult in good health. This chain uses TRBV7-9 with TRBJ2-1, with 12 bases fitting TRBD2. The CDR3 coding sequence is TGTGCCAGCAGCTCCTACCGTACTAGCGGGAGGAATGAGCAGTTCTTC. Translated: CASSSYRTSGRNEQFF.